Listed here are 5 T cell receptor beta chains from one sample, sequenced in a study of blood T cell repertoires in COVID-19. TCRdb's copy holds only in-frame clones and misses some; the assay was immunoSEQ multiplex PCR. The sample includes tens of thousands of clones, 87% seen only once; the top ten take under 4%. The sequencing sample was made of peripheral blood. The receptors originated from a man in his forties with COVID-19, enrolled during active disease.

The chain combines TRBV7-9 with TRBJ2-3, with 12 bases aligning to TRBD1. Trimming cost V 0 bases and J 5 bases; bases outside gene matches: 9. Germline-derived CDR1 and CDR2 are SEHNR and FQNEAQ (reference sequence). The length of the CDR3 is 18 residues. CDR3 in DNA: TGTGCCAGCAGCTTAGCACGTACGGGGACAGGGGGCGTAGATACGCAGTATTTT. Translating it yields CASSLARTGTGGVDTQYF.

This clone has just a few counts. This chain connects TRBV7-9 to TRBJ1-3; a possible D gene is TRBD1 (6 bases). CDR1 is SEHNR and CDR2 is FQNEAQ in the germline V gene (reference sequence). The CDR3 length is 16 residues. Trimming removed 3 bases at V and 0 bases at J, with 12 bases between. The CDR3 DNA is TGTGCCAGCAGCTTGGCAGGACAGTACTCTGGAAACACCATATATTTT. Protein: CASSLAGQYSGNTIYF.

The table lists this clone with a count of one. This chain joins TRBV28 and TRBJ1-4, with D hard to call. CDR3 size: 13 residues. Per the germline V gene, CDR1 is MDHEN and CDR2 is SYDVKM. Trimming took 3 bases from V and 5 from J, leaving 7 bases between them. This CDR3 reads CASSLGQNEKLFF. CDR3 coding DNA: TGTGCCAGCAGTTTGGGCCAGAATGAAAAACTGTTTTTT.

This chain links TRBV12-5 with TRBJ1-6; 8 bases line up with TRBD1. Germline V gene sequence: CDR1 LGHNT, CDR2 FRNRAP. V was pared by 6 bases and J by 6 bases, with 4 bases of the junction left unmatched. This CDR3 has 14 residues. The CDR3 bases are TGTGCTAGTGGCAACGGACAGGGTAATTCACCCCTCCACTTT. It yields the protein CASGNGQGNSPLHF.

The chain joins TRBV19 to TRBJ2-1; TRBD2 matches at 7 bases. Trimming removed 5 bases from V and 6 bases from J; junction bases left unmatched: 7. CDR3 length: 14 amino acids. Germline V lookup: CDR1 LNHDA, CDR2 SQIVND (reference sequence). The CDR3 DNA follows: TGTGCCAGTAGTCGACTAGCCTTGGGCAATGAGCAGTTCTTC. Amino acids: CASSRLALGNEQFF. Full variable domain (missing parts from reference TRBV19 and TRBJ2-1): DGGITQSPKYLFRKEGQNVTLSCEQNLNHDAMYWYRQDPGQGLRLIYYSQIVNDFQKGDIAEGYSVSREKKESFPLTVTSAQKNPTAFYLCASSRLALGNEQFFGPGTRLTVL.